A single sample is the source of the 7 T cell receptor beta chains below, sequenced in a study of blood T cell repertoires in COVID-19. Measured with immunoSEQ multiplex PCR; TCRdb has only the in-frame clones, and not every one. Seen here are tens of thousands of clones, around 80% observed once, and the top ten hold about 25%. The sample consisted of peripheral blood. All receptors derive from a man in his 60s with active or convalescent COVID-19.

The V gene is TRBV18, the J gene TRBJ2-7, with D tentatively TRBD2 (7 bases). The CDR3 is made up of 15 amino acids. Deletions cut 1 base from V and 4 bases from J, with 14 bases between. Germline CDR1 reads KGHSH; CDR2 reads LQKENI. The CDR3 here is CASSPQPGGVYEQYF. For the CDR3, the DNA is TGTGCCAGCTCACCACAACCGGGGGGCGTGTACGAGCAGTACTTC. The whole variable domain, remainder taken from reference TRBV18 and TRBJ2-7, is NAGVMQNPRHLVRRRGQEARLRCSPMKGHSHVYWYRQLPEEGLKFMVYLQKENIIDESGMPKERFSAEFPKEGPSILRIQQVVRGDSAAYFCASSPQPGGVYEQYFGPGTRLTVT.

This clone has more than one count but fewer than ten. The V gene is TRBV7-9, the J gene TRBJ2-7, with TRBD1 as a possible D gene (6 bases). Trimming took 4 bases from V and 4 from J, leaving 8 bases between them. The length of the CDR3 is 12 residues. Germline CDR1 reads SEHNR; CDR2 reads FQNEAQ (reference sequence). CDR3 protein: CASSSQGYEQYF. CDR3 in DNA: TGTGCCAGCAGCTCACAGGGATACGAGCAGTACTTC.

This clone was picked up one time. The chain couples TRBV30 to TRBJ1-1; D possibly corresponds to TRBD1 (5 bases). Germline V gene data show CDR1 as GTSNPN and CDR2 as SVGIG (reference sequence). This CDR3 has 13 amino acids. Trimming took 5 bases from V and 2 from J, leaving 12 bases between them. CDR3 loop: CAWFQGANTEAFF. CDR3 nucleotides: TGTGCCTGGTTCCAGGGTGCAAACACTGAAGCTTTCTTT.

The rearrangement links TRBV7-9 to TRBJ2-3; 8 bases align to TRBD1. This CDR3 region has 14 residues. Trimming took 5 bases from V and 1 from J; bases not matched to a gene: 2. The germline CDR1 and CDR2 sequences are SEHNR and FQNEAQ (reference sequence). The DNA of the CDR3 is TGTGCCAGCAGCCACAGGGGGGGCACAGATACGCAGTATTTT. This gives the protein CASSHRGGTDTQYF.

This clone was observed at least ten times. The same CDR3 arises from other DNA sequences in this sample as well. The chain carries TRBV9 and TRBJ1-1; D may be TRBD1 (6 bases). Germline CDR1 and CDR2: SGDLS and YYNGEE. V was trimmed by 3 bases and J by 2 bases, leaving 8 bases between them. The CDR3 is 13 amino acids. The CDR3 DNA follows: TGTGCCAGCAGCGGCAGGGGTAACACTGAAGCTTTCTTT. It encodes CASSGRGNTEAFF.

Worth noting for this clone: The sample carries other DNA sequences with the same CDR3. The chain joins TRBV6-5 to TRBJ1-5, with a possible D match to TRBD1 (6 bases). This CDR3 is 13 amino acids long. V shed 8 bases and J shed 2 bases, with 10 bases lying between them. Germline CDR1 reads MNHEY; CDR2 reads SVGAGI. In nucleotides, the CDR3 is TGTGCCAGCTCCAGACAGGGCAATCAGCCCCAGCATTTT. The encoded protein is CASSRQGNQPQHF.

This clone is medium-sized in the sample. This chain links TRBV19 with TRBJ2-7; 12 positions agree with TRBD2. CDR3 size: 15 residues. After removal of 10 bases from V and 5 bases from J, the junction contained 12 bases not matched to a gene. The germline V gene has CDR1 LNHDA and CDR2 SQIVND (reference sequence). The CDR3 sequence is CATSVNGLAGNEQYF. The CDR3 DNA follows: TGTGCCACCTCAGTAAACGGACTAGCGGGGAACGAGCAGTACTTC.